This section outlines one T cell receptor beta chain sequence together with its context. Antigen specificity is unknown. Autoimmune disease history or systemic immunosuppression was exclusionary. The data were obtained in a study of OX40 agonist ivuxolimab in advanced cancers. General study findings and limits: Some nonresponders likewise displayed low normalized T-cell clonal expansion. Both CD4+ and CD8+ T cell populations in blood had undergone clonal expansion by week 6 at 0.1 to 3.0 mg/kg. Expansion of clones was among the lowest in partial responders at 0.1-3.0 mg/kg.

The CDR3 contains 15 residues. Germline trimming cut 4 bases from V and 4 bases from J; bases unmatched to any gene: 4. Germline values: CDR1 SGHRS, CDR2 YFSETQ. Produced via immunoSEQ multiplex PCR; TCRdb's table is partial and in-frame only. Among 55,000 to 85,000 clones listed, 86% were seen once. The chain recombines TRBV5-1 with TRBJ2-2, with TRBD1 identical over 10 bases. The TCR sequence derives from an adult with an advanced solid tumor such as melanoma, head and neck, liver or kidney cancer. Material: CD4+ or CD8+ T cells sorted from blood, obtained in a trial of the OX40 agonist ivuxolimab. CDR3 bases: TGCGCCAGCAGCCTGGGACAGGGGTCCACCGGGGAGCTGTTTTTT. As protein: CASSLGQGSTGELFF.